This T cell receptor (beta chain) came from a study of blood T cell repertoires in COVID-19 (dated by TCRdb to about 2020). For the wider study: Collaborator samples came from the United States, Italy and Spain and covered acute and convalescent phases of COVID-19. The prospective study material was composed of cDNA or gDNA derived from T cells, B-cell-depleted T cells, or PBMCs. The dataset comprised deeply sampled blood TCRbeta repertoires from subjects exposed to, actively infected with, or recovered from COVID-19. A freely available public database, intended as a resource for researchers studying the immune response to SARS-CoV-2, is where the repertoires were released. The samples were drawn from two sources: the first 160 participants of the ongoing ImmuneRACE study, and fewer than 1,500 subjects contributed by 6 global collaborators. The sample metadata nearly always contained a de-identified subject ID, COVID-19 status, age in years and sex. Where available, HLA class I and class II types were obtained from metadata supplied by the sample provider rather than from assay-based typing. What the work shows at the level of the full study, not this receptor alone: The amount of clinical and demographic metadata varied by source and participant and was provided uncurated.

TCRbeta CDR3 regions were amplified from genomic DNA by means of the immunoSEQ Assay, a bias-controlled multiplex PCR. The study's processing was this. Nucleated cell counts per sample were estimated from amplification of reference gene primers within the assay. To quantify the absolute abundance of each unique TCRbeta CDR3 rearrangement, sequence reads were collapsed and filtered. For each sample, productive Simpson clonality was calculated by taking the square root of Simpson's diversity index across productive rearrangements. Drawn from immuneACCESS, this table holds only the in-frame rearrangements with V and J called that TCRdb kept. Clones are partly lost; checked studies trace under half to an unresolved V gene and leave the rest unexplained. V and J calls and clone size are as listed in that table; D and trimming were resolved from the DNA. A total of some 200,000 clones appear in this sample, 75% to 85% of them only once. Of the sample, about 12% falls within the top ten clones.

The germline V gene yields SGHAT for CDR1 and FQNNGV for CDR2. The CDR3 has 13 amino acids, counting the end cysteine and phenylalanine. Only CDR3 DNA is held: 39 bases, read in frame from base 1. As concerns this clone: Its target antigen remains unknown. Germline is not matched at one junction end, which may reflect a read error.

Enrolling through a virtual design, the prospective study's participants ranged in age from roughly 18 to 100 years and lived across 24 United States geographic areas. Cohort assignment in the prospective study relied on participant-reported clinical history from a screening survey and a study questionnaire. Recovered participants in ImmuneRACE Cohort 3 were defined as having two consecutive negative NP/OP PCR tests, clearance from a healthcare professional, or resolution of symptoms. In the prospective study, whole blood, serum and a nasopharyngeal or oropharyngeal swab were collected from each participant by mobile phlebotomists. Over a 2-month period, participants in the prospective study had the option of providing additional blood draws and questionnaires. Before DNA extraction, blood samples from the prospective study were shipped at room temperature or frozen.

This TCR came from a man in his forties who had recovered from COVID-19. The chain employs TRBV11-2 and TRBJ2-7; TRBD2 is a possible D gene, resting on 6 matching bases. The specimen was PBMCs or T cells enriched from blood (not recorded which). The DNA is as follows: TGTGCCAGCAGCCTAGAGGGAGCGGGTGAGCAGTACTTC. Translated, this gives CASSLEGAGEQYF.